What follows is one T cell receptor (beta chain) and its context. Its antigen remains unknown. Amplifying from RNA transcripts, the study obtained TCR beta CDR3 regions. HTBI primers were employed in first-round RT-PCR, then a second-round multiplex PCR followed. TCRdb re-derived calls from the multiplex PCR reads in MiXCR, one entry per CDR3 protein. This sample carries 300,000 to 400,000 distinct CDR3 sequences, roughly a sixth of them seen once, and the ten largest clones take approximately 13%. The source of the sample is a study of Graves' ophthalmopathy and Graves' hyperthyroidism. All donors with ophthalmopathy were recorded as having moderate-to-severe activity, CAS ≥3, NOSPECS ≥4 and a duration under 3 months. Sampling around 9.8 ml of fresh peripheral blood provided the PBMCs. Germline values: CDR1 SGHTA, CDR2 FQGNSA. Between the trimmed V and J ends, which lost 5 bases and 6 bases, there was a span of 13 bases. The CDR3 is 13 amino acids.

Study results and caveats: Appearing in blood as well were most expanded thyroid clonotypes above 0.001 frequency.

Sequenced: peripheral blood. The rearrangement joins TRBV7-2 to TRBJ2-5; D is perhaps TRBD2 (5 bases). This sequence originates from an adult man with Graves' ophthalmopathy. DNA of the CDR3: TGTGCCAGCAGCATAGGTCGGGATAAGACCCAGTACTTC. Residues: CASSIGRDKTQYF.